This TCR beta chain comes out of a study of blood T cells in healthy people across ages. Trimming removed 1 base from V and 2 bases from J; junction bases left unmatched: 6. Germline V gives CDR1 SEHNR, CDR2 FQNEAQ (reference sequence). This CDR3 region has 16 residues. Every donor provided roughly 10 milliliters of peripheral blood. In this sample, this clonotype turned up many times. A second PCR, run for about 7 to 11 cycles, used a sample-barcoded 5' primer plus a J-beta primer mix. MiXCR, run by TCRdb on the 5' RACE reads, gives a single entry per CDR3 protein. The data contain about 1,500,000 distinct CDR3 sequences, roughly 27% of them seen just once; the ten biggest clones take up 7.7%.

The receptor comes from a woman under 40 in good health. The chain links TRBV7-9 to TRBJ2-7, with 9 bases matching TRBD2. Sample: blood. The CDR3 sequence: CASSLDLAGFTYEQYF. CDR3 coding DNA: TGTGCCAGCAGCTTAGACCTAGCGGGGTTTACCTACGAGCAGTACTTC.